A single sample gave rise to the 25 T cell receptor beta chains below, sequenced in a study of cytomegalovirus exposure and HLA in healthy donors (dated by TCRdb to about 2017). The library was made by the immunoSEQ multiplex PCR assay. Not all clones reach the TCRdb copy of this immuneACCESS table, which keeps in-frame sequences only. Checked studies attribute under half of the gap to unresolved V genes and leave the rest unexplained. The sample data list 200,000 to 250,000 clones, and 75% to 90% of these were observed just once. The ten largest make up around 5.6% of the sample. The material sequenced was PBMCs. These receptors were collected from a woman aged 18-35 years in good health and CMV-seronegative.

V and J are TRBV19 and TRBJ2-3; D not certain. The CDR3 extends over 13 amino acids. CDR1 LNHDA and CDR2 SQIVND come from the germline V gene (reference sequence). V lost 3 bases, J lost 2 bases, and 6 bases lay in between. CDR3 coding DNA: TGTGCCAGTAGTATTCTCTACACAGATACGCAGTATTTT. This sequence encodes CASSILYTDTQYF.

The chain has TRBV6-1 and TRBJ1-1; no definite D call. The CDR3 is 13 residues long. The germline gives CDR1 MNHNS, CDR2 SASEGT. The germline V and J ends were trimmed by 4 bases and 4 bases, with 10 bases remaining between them. The CDR3 nucleotides read TGTGCCAGCAGTGTAGCTAGGGCCACTGAAGCTTTCTTT. Protein: CASSVARATEAFF.

This sequence joins TRBV6-1 and TRBJ1-2; D is undetermined. The CDR3 sequence is 13 residues long. Per germline, CDR1 MNHNS and CDR2 SASEGT. V lost 2 bases, J lost 4 bases, and 8 bases lay in between. The CDR3 spells CASSESQSYGYTF. In DNA, the CDR3 is TGTGCCAGCAGTGAAAGCCAGTCCTATGGCTACACCTTC.

CDR3 loop: CASSPDGTSGQETQYF. CDR3 in DNA: TGTGCCAGCAGCCCGGACGGGACTAGCGGCCAAGAGACCCAGTACTTC. The genes are TRBV5-4 and TRBJ2-5, with 11 bases that match TRBD2. Germline V lookup: CDR1 SGHNT, CDR2 YYREEE (reference sequence). The CDR3 length is 16 residues. V lost 4 bases and J lost 1; bases outside the gene matches: 6. The variable domain in full, with the rest retrieved from reference TRBV5-4 and TRBJ2-5, is ETGVTQSPTHLIKTRGQQVTLRCSSQSGHNTVSWYQQALGQGPQFIFQYYREEENGRGNFPPRFSGLQFPNYSSELNVNALELDDSALYLCASSPDGTSGQETQYFGPGTRLLVL.

The V and J genes are TRBV12-5 and TRBJ1-5; D is undetermined. CDR1 and CDR2 (germline): LGHNT, FRNRAP. Between the trimmed V and J ends, which lost 2 bases and 6 bases, there was a span of 8 bases. There are 13 residues in the CDR3. The DNA of the CDR3 is TGTGCTAGTGGTTTGCCGGTTGGTCAGCCCCAGCATTTT. This translates into CASGLPVGQPQHF.

The rearrangement joins TRBV10-3 to TRBJ2-3, with a tentative D call TRBD1 (6 bases). From germline, CDR1 is ENHRY and CDR2 SYGVKD. The V end was cut by 3 bases, the J end by 2 bases, with 12 bases between. The CDR3 loop spans 15 amino acids. The CDR3 protein is CAISDQGTYTDTQYF. Written as DNA, the CDR3 is TGTGCCATCAGTGACCAGGGGACGTACACAGATACGCAGTATTTT.

This chain joins TRBV11-2 and TRBJ2-7; D perhaps matches TRBD2 (6 bases). The V gene's germline CDR1 is SGHAT and CDR2 FQNNGV. The CDR3 runs to 17 residues. Between the trimmed V and J ends, which lost 5 bases and 0 bases, there was a span of 20 bases. CDR3 in amino acids: CASSPLRRDSSSYEQYF. The DNA of the CDR3 is TGTGCCAGCAGCCCCCTTAGGCGGGATTCGAGCTCCTACGAGCAGTACTTC.

The CDR3 sequence is CASSTAWVEQYF. The CDR3 nucleotides are TGTGCCAGCAGCACCGCCTGGGTAGAGCAGTACTTC. The V and J genes are TRBV5-5 and TRBJ2-7; unclear D gene. This CDR3 spans 12 amino acids. Germline V gene lookup returns CDR1 SGHKS and CDR2 YYEKEE (reference sequence). Trimming shortened V by 4 bases and J by 7 bases, and 12 bases separated the two germline ends.

The genes are TRBV27 and TRBJ2-1; D perhaps matches TRBD2 (6 bases). V gave up 5 bases and J gave up 0 bases, with 14 bases separating them. Germline V lookup: CDR1 MNHEY, CDR2 SMNVEV (reference sequence). There are 16 residues in the CDR3. The CDR3 sequence: CASSKGGTSSYNEQFF. Written as DNA, the CDR3 is TGTGCCAGCAGTAAAGGCGGGACGAGCTCCTACAATGAGCAGTTCTTC.

The rearrangement links TRBV28 to TRBJ1-2, with TRBD1 matching over 9 bases. The CDR3 totals 14 residues. V lost 6 bases to trimming and J lost 5 bases; unmatched junction nucleotides: 7. Germline-derived CDR1 and CDR2 are MDHEN and SYDVKM. The CDR3 DNA sequence: TGTGCCAGCAGATCTACCGGGACAGGGTATGGCTACACCTTC. Its translation: CASRSTGTGYGYTF.

V and J are TRBV11-3 and TRBJ2-1; D might be TRBD2 (6 bases). Trimming took off 4 bases at V and 7 bases at J, with 11 bases between the two ends. The CDR3 is made up of 13 amino acids. Per the germline V gene, CDR1 is SGHNT and CDR2 is YENEEA. The chain's CDR3 is CASSSGRGNEQFF. The CDR3 region has the DNA TGTGCCAGCAGCTCCGGCCGGGGGAATGAGCAGTTCTTC.

V usage is TRBV5-1 and J usage is TRBJ1-2; D gene uncertain. Between the trimmed V and J ends, which lost 5 bases and 2 bases, there was a span of 10 bases. Germline CDR1 and CDR2: SGHRS and YFSETQ. The CDR3 sequence is 13 residues long. The CDR3 DNA sequence: TGCGCCAGCAGAATTCCCTCGAACTATGGCTACACCTTC. It is translated as CASRIPSNYGYTF.

J is TRBJ2-3 and V is TRBV25-1, with D tentatively TRBD2 (5 bases). Per germline, CDR1 MGHDK and CDR2 SYGVNS. The germline V and J ends were trimmed by 3 bases and 6 bases, with 16 bases remaining between them. The CDR3 is 15 amino acids. The DNA of the CDR3 is TGTGCCAGCAGTGACCCCCGGGCGGGTGGTGATACGCAGTATTTT. This encodes CASSDPRAGGDTQYF.

The chain's CDR3 is CASSQETKDRGKLGANVLTF. The CDR3 DNA is TGCGCCAGCAGCCAAGAGACAAAGGACAGGGGAAAATTGGGGGCCAACGTCCTGACTTTC. V is TRBV4-1 and J is TRBJ2-6; 9 positions match TRBD1. Germline CDR1 is MGHRA and CDR2 is YSYEKL. This CDR3 has 20 amino acids. The junction had 13 bases not matched to a gene; V was cut back by 0 bases and J by 4 bases.

The chain carries TRBV4-1 and TRBJ1-1; TRBD1 agrees at 7 bases. After removal of 4 bases from V and 4 bases from J, the junction contained 9 bases not matched to a gene. CDR1 is MGHRA, CDR2 YSYEKL, per germline. The CDR3 covers 15 residues. The CDR3 sequence: CASSPTTGRGTEAFF. In nucleotides, the CDR3 is TGCGCCAGCAGCCCTACGACAGGGCGGGGCACTGAAGCTTTCTTT.

The chain uses TRBV5-1 and TRBJ2-7; TRBD1 aligns across 9 bases. The germline gives CDR1 SGHRS, CDR2 YFSETQ. The CDR3 contains 14 residues. Trimming cost V 3 bases and J 5 bases; bases outside gene matches: 6. The DNA of the CDR3 is TGCGCCAGCAGCTCTGACAGGGGGTGGCACGAGCAGTACTTC. Translation: CASSSDRGWHEQYF.

The chain carries TRBV30 and TRBJ2-7; D unclear. Germline V gene lookup returns CDR1 GTSNPN and CDR2 SVGIG (reference sequence). This CDR3 has 15 residues. V lost 3 bases and J 0 bases, leaving 15 bases between the germline ends. CDR3 DNA: TGTGCCTGGAGCGTGTATGGGTCGGGCTCCTACGAGCAGTACTTC. Amino acid sequence: CAWSVYGSGSYEQYF.

The rearrangement uses TRBV5-1 and TRBJ1-2; D ambiguous. The CDR3 loop spans 14 amino acids. The germline CDR1 and CDR2 sequences are SGHRS and YFSETQ. V lost 2 bases, J lost 0 bases, and 8 bases lay in between. The CDR3 sequence: CASSFDLANYGYTF. The CDR3 nucleotides read TGCGCCAGCAGCTTTGATTTAGCTAACTATGGCTACACCTTC. Together with reference TRBV5-1 and TRBJ1-2, the CDR3 gives the full variable domain: KAGVTQTPRYLIKTRGQQVTLSCSPISGHRSVSWYQQTPGQGLQFLFEYFSETQRNKGNFPGRFSGRQFSNSRSEMNVSTLELGDSALYLCASSFDLANYGYTFGSGTRLTVV.

The chain has TRBV10-2 and TRBJ2-5; D remains ambiguous. The CDR3 extends over 12 amino acids. Trimming pared 6 bases from V and 4 bases from J, leaving 9 bases between. The germline gives CDR1 WSHSY, CDR2 SAAADI. Here the CDR3 reads CASSDWGETQYF. The DNA for the CDR3 is TGCGCCAGCAGCGACTGGGGAGAGACCCAGTACTTC.

The V call is TRBV7-3, the J call TRBJ2-1; maybe TRBD1 (6 bases). V shed 2 bases and J shed 6 bases, with 11 bases lying between them. Germline V gives CDR1 SGHTA, CDR2 FQGTGA. The CDR3 length is 14 residues. CDR3 loop: CASSLLTGINEQFF. CDR3 DNA sequence: TGTGCCAGCAGCTTACTAACAGGGATCAATGAGCAGTTCTTC.

In this sample, this clone turned up once. The chain employs TRBV9 and TRBJ2-2; 10 positions agree with TRBD2. V dropped 3 bases and J dropped 4; count of bases not matched to a gene: 3. The germline CDR1 and CDR2 sequences are SGDLS and YYNGEE. CDR3 size: 15 residues. The CDR3 sequence is CASSAVAGGTGELFF. CDR3 DNA: TGTGCCAGCAGCGCTGTAGCGGGGGGCACCGGGGAGCTGTTTTTT.

A word on this clone: Other nucleotide sequences from this sample produce the same CDR3. The gene calls are TRBV27 and TRBJ1-2; D is possibly TRBD1 (5 bases). Germline V gives CDR1 MNHEY, CDR2 SMNVEV (reference sequence). The CDR3 is made up of 13 amino acids. The V and J ends lost 2 bases and 5 bases respectively, with 9 bases between them. CDR3 nucleotides: TGTGCCAGCAGTTTAGGGCAGGGATATGGCTACACCTTC. It codes for CASSLGQGYGYTF.

The V gene is TRBV5-1, the J gene TRBJ1-2; D may be TRBD1 (6 bases). The CDR3 is 16 residues long. Per the germline V gene, CDR1 is SGHRS and CDR2 is YFSETQ. V dropped 2 bases and J dropped 0 bases, with 14 bases sitting between them. The DNA for the CDR3 is TGCGCCAGCAGCTTAGGGGGGAGCGGGCCTAACTATGGCTACACCTTC. It translates to CASSLGGSGPNYGYTF.

This clone was seen once. The rearrangement uses TRBV4-1 and TRBJ1-4, with D possibly being TRBD1 (6 bases). The CDR3 loop spans 16 amino acids. V was shortened by 1 base and J by 3 bases, with 12 bases between the two germline ends. The germline V gene encodes CDR1 MGHRA and CDR2 YSYEKL. The chain's CDR3 is CASSQAGQGPNEKLFF. The DNA for the CDR3 is TGCGCCAGCAGCCAAGCGGGGCAGGGGCCTAATGAAAAACTGTTTTTT.

This clone was seen just once. The chain links TRBV27 to TRBJ1-2; D gene uncertain. The CDR3 is 13 residues long. From germline, CDR1 is MNHEY and CDR2 SMNVEV (reference sequence). V gave up 3 bases and J gave up 4 bases, with 9 bases separating them. CDR3 bases: TGTGCCAGCAGTTTTTTCCGGACCTATGGCTACACCTTC. It yields the protein CASSFFRTYGYTF.